This record concerns one T cell receptor (beta chain) sequence. Profiling relied on immunoSEQ multiplex PCR, and the TCRdb table lists in-frame clones only, not all of them. The data contain fewer than 7,500 clones, 83% of them singletons. The data were obtained in a study of hypomethylating agent response in myelodysplastic syndrome. With 4 bases clipped from V and 5 bases from J, the junction kept 3 bases outside the gene matches. Germline V gene sequence: CDR1 SGHRS, CDR2 YFSETQ. This CDR3 has 14 amino acids. Specimen: bone marrow, collected before or after starting hypomethylating agent treatment for myelodysplastic syndrome (not recorded which). The genes are TRBV5-1 and TRBJ2-1; TRBD1 agrees at 10 bases. The TCR was taken from a human donor with myelodysplastic syndrome. CDR3 in amino acids: CASSPGQGHNEQFF. As DNA, the CDR3 is TGCGCCAGCAGCCCGGGACAGGGGCACAATGAGCAGTTCTTC.